This TCR beta chain was sequenced for a study of CXCR3-negative and CXCR3-positive naive CD8 T cells. Study-level findings and limits: Memory CD8+ cells showed much lower diversity, while both naive subsets displayed comparably high diversity. TRB CDR3s of CXCR3-positive naive cells were more hydrophobic than those of CXCR3-negative naive cells. Fresh PBMCs went into most assays, and CXCR3 expression partly declined after cryopreservation.

A word on this clonotype: Its antigen remains unknown.

The V gene's germline CDR1 is MGHRA and CDR2 YSYEKL. This CDR3 contains 14 residues. Those CD8+ T cells considered naive were CD45RO-CCR7+CD27+CD95-. Libraries were UMI-labeled 5' RACE TRB cDNA. TCRdb re-called the 5' RACE reads and gives one entry per CDR3 protein, without DNA. This sample's clone table lists about 120,000 distinct CDR3 sequences. This chain joins TRBV4-1 and TRBJ1-2. The sequence was obtained from a human donor in good health. Some clones in this sample may be carry-over from other donors' samples. The sample consisted of naive CXCR3+ CD8+ T cells from blood. Subset of the sample: CD45RO-CCR7+CD27+CD95- naive CD8+ T cells expressing CXCR3 (TNR3+). This CDR3 reads CASSQDGLSYGYTF.